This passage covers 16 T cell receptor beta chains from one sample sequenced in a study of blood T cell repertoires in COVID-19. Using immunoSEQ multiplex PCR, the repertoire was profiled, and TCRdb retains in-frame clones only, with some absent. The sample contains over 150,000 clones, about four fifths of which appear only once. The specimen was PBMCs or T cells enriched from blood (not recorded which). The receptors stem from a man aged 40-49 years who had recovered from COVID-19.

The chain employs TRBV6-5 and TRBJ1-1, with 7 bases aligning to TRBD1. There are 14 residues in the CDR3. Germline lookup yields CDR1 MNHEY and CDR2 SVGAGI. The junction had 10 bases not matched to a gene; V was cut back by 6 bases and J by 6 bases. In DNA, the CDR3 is TGTGCCAGCAGCCGCTACAGGGGACCCTCTGAAGCTTTCTTT. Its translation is CASSRYRGPSEAFF.

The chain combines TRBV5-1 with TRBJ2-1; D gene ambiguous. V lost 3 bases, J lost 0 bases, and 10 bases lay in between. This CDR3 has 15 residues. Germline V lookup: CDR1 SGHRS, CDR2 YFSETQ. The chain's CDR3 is CASSWIASSYNEQFF. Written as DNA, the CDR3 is TGCGCCAGCAGCTGGATAGCTAGCTCCTACAATGAGCAGTTCTTC.

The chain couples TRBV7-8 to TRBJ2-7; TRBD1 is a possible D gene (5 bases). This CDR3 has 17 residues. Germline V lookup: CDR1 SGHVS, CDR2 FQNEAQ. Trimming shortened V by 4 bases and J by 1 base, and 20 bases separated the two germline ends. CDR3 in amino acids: CASSSSRQLTASYEQYV. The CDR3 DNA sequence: TGTGCCAGCAGCTCCTCCCGGCAACTGACAGCGTCCTACGAGCAGTACGTC.

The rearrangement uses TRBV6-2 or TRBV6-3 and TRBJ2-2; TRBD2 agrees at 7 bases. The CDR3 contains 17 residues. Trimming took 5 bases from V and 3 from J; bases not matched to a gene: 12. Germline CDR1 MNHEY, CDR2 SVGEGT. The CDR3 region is CASSDPSGAPYTGELFF. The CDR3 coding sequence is TGTGCCAGCAGTGACCCGAGCGGGGCCCCCTACACCGGGGAGCTGTTTTTT.

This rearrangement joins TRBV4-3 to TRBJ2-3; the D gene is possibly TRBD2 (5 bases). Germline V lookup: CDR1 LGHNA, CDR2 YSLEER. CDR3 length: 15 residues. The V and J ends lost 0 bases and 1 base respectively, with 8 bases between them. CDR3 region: CASSQESRGTDTQYF. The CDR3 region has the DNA TGCGCCAGCAGCCAAGAGTCGAGGGGCACAGATACGCAGTATTTT.

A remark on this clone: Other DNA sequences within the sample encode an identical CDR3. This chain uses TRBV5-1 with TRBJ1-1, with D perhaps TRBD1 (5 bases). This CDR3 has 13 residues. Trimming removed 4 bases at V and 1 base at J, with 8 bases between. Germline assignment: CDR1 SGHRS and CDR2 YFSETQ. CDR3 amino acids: CASSLTGNTEAFF. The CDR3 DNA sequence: TGCGCCAGCAGCCTCACAGGGAACACTGAAGCTTTCTTT.

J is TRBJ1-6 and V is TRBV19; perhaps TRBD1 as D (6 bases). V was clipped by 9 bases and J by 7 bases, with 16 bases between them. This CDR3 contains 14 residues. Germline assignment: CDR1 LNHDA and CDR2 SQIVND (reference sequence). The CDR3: CASNRERYNSPLHF. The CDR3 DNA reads TGTGCCAGCAACAGGGAGAGGTACAATTCACCCCTCCACTTT. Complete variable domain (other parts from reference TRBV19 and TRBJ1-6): DGGITQSPKYLFRKEGQNVTLSCEQNLNHDAMYWYRQDPGQGLRLIYYSQIVNDFQKGDIAEGYSVSREKKESFPLTVTSAQKNPTAFYLCASNRERYNSPLHFGNGTRLTVT.

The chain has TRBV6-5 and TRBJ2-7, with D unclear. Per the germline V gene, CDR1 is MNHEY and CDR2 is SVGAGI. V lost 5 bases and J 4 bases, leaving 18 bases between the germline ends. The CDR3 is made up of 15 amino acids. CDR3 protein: CASSQIPMVRYEQYF. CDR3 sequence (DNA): TGTGCCAGCAGTCAGATTCCCATGGTACGATACGAGCAGTACTTC.

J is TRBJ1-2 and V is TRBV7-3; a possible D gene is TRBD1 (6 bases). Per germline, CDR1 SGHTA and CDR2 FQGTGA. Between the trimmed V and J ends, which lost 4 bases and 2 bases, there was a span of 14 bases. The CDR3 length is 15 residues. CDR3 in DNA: TGTGCCAGCAGCTCCATCCCGGGGGGCAACTATGGCTACACCTTC. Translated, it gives CASSSIPGGNYGYTF.

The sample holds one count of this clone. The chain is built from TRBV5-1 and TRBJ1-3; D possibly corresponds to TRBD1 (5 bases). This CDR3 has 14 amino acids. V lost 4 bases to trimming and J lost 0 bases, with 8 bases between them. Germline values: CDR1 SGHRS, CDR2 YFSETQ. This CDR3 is CASSPDSSGNTIYF. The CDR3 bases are TGCGCCAGCAGCCCCGACAGCTCTGGAAACACCATATATTTT.

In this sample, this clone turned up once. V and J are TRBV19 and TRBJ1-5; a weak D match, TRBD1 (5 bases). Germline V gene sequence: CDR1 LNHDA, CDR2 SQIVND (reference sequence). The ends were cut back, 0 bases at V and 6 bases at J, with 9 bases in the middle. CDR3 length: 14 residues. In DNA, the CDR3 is TGTGCCAGTAGTATAGATGGTAGGGGTCAGCCCCAGCATTTT. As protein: CASSIDGRGQPQHF.

The CDR3 nucleotides are TGTGCCAGCACATTTTATCCAGGGGGATCCTACGAGCAGTACTTC. This codes for CASTFYPGGSYEQYF. The chain uses TRBV27 and TRBJ2-7; 7 nucleotides match TRBD1. Germline CDR1 reads MNHEY; CDR2 reads SMNVEV (reference sequence). The CDR3 contains 15 residues. Trimming cost V 7 bases and J 1 base; bases outside gene matches: 10.

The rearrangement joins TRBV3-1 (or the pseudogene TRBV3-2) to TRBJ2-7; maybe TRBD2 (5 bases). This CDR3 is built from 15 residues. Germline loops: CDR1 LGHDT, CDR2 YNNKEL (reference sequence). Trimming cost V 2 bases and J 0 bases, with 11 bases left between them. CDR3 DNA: TGTGCCAGCAGCCAATACTTGGGGAGCTCCTACGAGCAGTACTTC. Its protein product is CASSQYLGSSYEQYF.

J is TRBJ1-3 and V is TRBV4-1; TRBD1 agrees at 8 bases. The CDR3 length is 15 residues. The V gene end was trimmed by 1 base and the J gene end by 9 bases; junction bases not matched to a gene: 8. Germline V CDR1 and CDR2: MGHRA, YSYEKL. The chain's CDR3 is CASSQARTGRGTIYF. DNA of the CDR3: TGCGCCAGCAGCCAAGCCCGGACAGGGAGAGGCACCATATATTTT.

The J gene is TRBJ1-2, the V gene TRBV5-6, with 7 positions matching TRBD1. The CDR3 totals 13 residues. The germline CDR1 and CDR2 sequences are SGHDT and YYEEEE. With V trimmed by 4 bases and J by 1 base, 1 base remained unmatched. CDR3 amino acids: CASSRQGNYGYTF. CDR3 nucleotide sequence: TGTGCCAGCAGCAGACAGGGTAACTATGGCTACACCTTC.

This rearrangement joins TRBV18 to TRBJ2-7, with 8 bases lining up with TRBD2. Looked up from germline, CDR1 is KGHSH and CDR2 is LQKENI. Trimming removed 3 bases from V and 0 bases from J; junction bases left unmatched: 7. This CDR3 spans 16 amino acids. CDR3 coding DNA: TGTGCCAGCTCACCGGGGGCCAGCGGGAGCTCCTACGAGCAGTACTTC. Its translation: CASSPGASGSSYEQYF.